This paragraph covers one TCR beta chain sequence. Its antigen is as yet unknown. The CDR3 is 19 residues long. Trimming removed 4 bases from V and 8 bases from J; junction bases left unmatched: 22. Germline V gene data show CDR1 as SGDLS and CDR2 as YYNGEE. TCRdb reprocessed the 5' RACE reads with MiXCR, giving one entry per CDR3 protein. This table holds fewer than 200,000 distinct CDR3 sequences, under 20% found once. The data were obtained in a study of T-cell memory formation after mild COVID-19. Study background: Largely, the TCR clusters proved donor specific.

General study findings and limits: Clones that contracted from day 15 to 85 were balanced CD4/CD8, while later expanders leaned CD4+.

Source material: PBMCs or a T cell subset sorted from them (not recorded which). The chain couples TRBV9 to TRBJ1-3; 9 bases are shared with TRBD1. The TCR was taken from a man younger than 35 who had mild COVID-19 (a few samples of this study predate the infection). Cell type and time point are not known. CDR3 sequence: CASSRRDRAFGSREHTIYF. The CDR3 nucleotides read TGTGCCAGCAGCCGCCGGGACAGGGCTTTCGGTAGTCGGGAACACACCATATATTTT.